The 25 T cell receptor beta chains below come from one sample, sequenced in a study of blood T cell repertoires in COVID-19. The assay was immunoSEQ multiplex PCR, and TCRdb's table has in-frame clones only and misses some. The sample consists of some 460,000 clones, 75% to 90% of them appearing once. The sequencing sample was made of peripheral blood. The receptors were sampled from a woman in her twenties or thirties with acute or convalescent COVID-19.

As to this clone: An end of the junction differs from the germline gene, which may be a read error. The rearrangement uses TRBV5-3 and TRBJ1-4; a weak D match, TRBD1 (6 bases). TRBV5-3 carries the ORF label, with uncertain function. The CDR3 has 14 amino acids. Here the CDR3 DNA reads TGTGCCAGCCCGCAGGGGCGCTACGATCCCAACACCCGTTTT. It yields the protein CASPQGRYDPNTRF.

The rearrangement joins TRBV29-1 to TRBJ2-7, with 10 bases aligning to TRBD2. Germline V gives CDR1 SQVTM, CDR2 ANQGSEA. This CDR3 contains 13 residues. V lost 4 bases and J lost 2; bases outside the gene matches: 2. The CDR3 sequence is CSVALAGAYEQYF. The CDR3 DNA follows: TGCAGCGTTGCGCTAGCGGGGGCCTACGAGCAGTACTTC.

The chain uses TRBV11-2 and TRBJ1-2; 7 positions agree with TRBD1. The CDR3 spans 12 residues. Trimming cost V 5 bases and J 7 bases; bases outside gene matches: 4. Germline V CDR1 and CDR2: SGHAT, FQNNGV. In nucleotides, the CDR3 is TGTGCCAGCAGCGAGACAGGGACTGGCTACACCTTC. It specifies CASSETGTGYTF.

With regard to this clone: A read error may be the cause here, since a much bigger clone is one base away. The chain recombines TRBV30 with TRBJ1-1, with TRBD1 matching over 7 bases. Germline-derived CDR1 and CDR2 are GTSNPN and SVGIG (reference sequence). The CDR3 contains 12 residues. J gave up 12 bases and V 0 bases, and 7 bases lay outside the gene matches. The DNA of the CDR3 is TGTGCCTGGAGTGTACCGACAGGGAAAACTTTCTTT. Protein sequence: CAWSVPTGKTFF.

This clone was recorded a few times. The rearrangement uses TRBV2 and TRBJ1-6, with TRBD1 matching over 7 bases. The germline V gene encodes CDR1 SNHLY and CDR2 FYNNEI. The CDR3 consists of 15 residues. The junction had 8 bases not matched to a gene; V was cut back by 3 bases and J by 9 bases. The CDR3 spells CASSEATGRTSPLHF. The CDR3 DNA is TGTGCCAGCAGTGAGGCGACAGGGAGGACTTCACCCCTCCACTTT.

This clone has just one count. CDR3 DNA sequence: TGTGCCAGCAGCTTCAGACAGTCATCCTACGAGCAGTACTTC. Its protein product is CASSFRQSSYEQYF. The chain links TRBV6-5 to TRBJ2-7; weak D call: TRBD1 (5 bases). Germline V gene data show CDR1 as MNHEY and CDR2 as SVGAGI. CDR3 size: 14 residues. Trimming took off 6 bases at V and 1 base at J, with 13 bases between the two ends.

The V and J genes are TRBV19 and TRBJ1-6; 7 nucleotides align to TRBD1. V trimming: 8 bases; J trimming: 8 bases; junction bases outside the gene matches: 6. The CDR3 has 13 amino acids. The germline V gene encodes CDR1 LNHDA and CDR2 SQIVND (reference sequence). This CDR3 reads CASSDRDDSPLHF. The CDR3 coding sequence is TGTGCCAGTTCTGACAGGGATGATTCACCCCTCCACTTT. Looking up the rest from reference TRBV19 and TRBJ1-6 gives the full variable domain: DGGITQSPKYLFRKEGQNVTLSCEQNLNHDAMYWYRQDPGQGLRLIYYSQIVNDFQKGDIAEGYSVSREKKESFPLTVTSAQKNPTAFYLCASSDRDDSPLHFGNGTRLTVT.

The chain couples TRBV5-1 to TRBJ2-7, with TRBD2 matching over 10 bases. Germline-derived CDR1 and CDR2 are SGHRS and YFSETQ. The CDR3 has 14 amino acids. V shed 3 bases and J 5 bases; nucleotides not matched to a gene: 5. CDR3 coding DNA: TGCGCCAGCAGCTCGGGGACTAGCGTGAACGAGCAGTACTTC. As protein: CASSSGTSVNEQYF. The variable domain in full, with the rest retrieved from reference TRBV5-1 and TRBJ2-7, is KAGVTQTPRYLIKTRGQQVTLSCSPISGHRSVSWYQQTPGQGLQFLFEYFSETQRNKGNFPGRFSGRQFSNSRSEMNVSTLELGDSALYLCASSSGTSVNEQYFGPGTRLTVT.

This clone came up once. V is TRBV6-5 and J is TRBJ2-7, with D uncertain. V lost 4 bases and J lost 2, with 15 bases in between. In germline, CDR1 is MNHEY, CDR2 SVGAGI. The CDR3 is 15 residues long. CDR3 sequence: CASSWYSLGTYEQYF. CDR3 in DNA: TGTGCCAGCAGTTGGTACAGCCTCGGAACCTACGAGCAGTACTTC.

This rearrangement joins TRBV11-1 to TRBJ1-1; 8 bases fit TRBD1. V was clipped by 5 bases and J by 0 bases; unmatched bases: 8. The germline CDR1 and CDR2 sequences are SGHAT and FQDESV (reference sequence). There are 16 residues in the CDR3. Here the CDR3 reads CASSQGQDYMNTEAFF. CDR3 bases: TGTGCCAGCAGCCAGGGACAGGACTACATGAACACTGAAGCTTTCTTT.

The J gene is TRBJ1-1, the V gene TRBV7-9; perhaps TRBD1 as D (6 bases). The CDR3 loop spans 13 amino acids. CDR1 SEHNR and CDR2 FQNEAQ come from the germline V gene (reference sequence). V was pared by 10 bases and J by 0 bases, with 12 bases between. The DNA of the CDR3 is TGTGCCATCGGGGGGGCGATGAACACTGAAGCTTTCTTT. Translation: CAIGGAMNTEAFF.

This sequence joins TRBV6-5 and TRBJ2-3, with 10 bases matching TRBD1. Germline loops: CDR1 MNHEY, CDR2 SVGAGI. Trimming cost V 6 bases and J 6 bases; bases outside gene matches: 9. The CDR3 is 15 residues long. The CDR3 spells CASRSDRGFTDTQYF. CDR3 sequence (DNA): TGTGCCAGCAGATCGGACAGGGGGTTCACGGATACGCAGTATTTT.

The chain combines TRBV24-1 with TRBJ1-2; TRBD1 might be the D (6 bases). Germline V gene data show CDR1 as KGHDR and CDR2 as SFDVKD. V was pared by 2 bases and J by 7 bases, with 16 bases between. The CDR3 covers 15 residues. The CDR3 sequence: CATSDSGTPQGGYTF. CDR3 DNA sequence: TGTGCCACCAGTGATTCCGGGACACCCCAGGGTGGCTACACCTTC.

The chain is built from TRBV15 and TRBJ1-1; D is ambiguous. V lost 0 bases, J lost 9 bases, and 17 bases lay in between. This CDR3 is built from 15 residues. Germline V gives CDR1 LNHNV, CDR2 YYDKDF (reference sequence). As DNA, the CDR3 is TGTGCCACCAGCAGAGATAAAAGCGGGTTCCCCCAAGCTTTCTTT. This encodes CATSRDKSGFPQAFF.

This chain uses TRBV5-6 with TRBJ1-1; D may be TRBD1 (5 bases). Trimming stripped 0 bases from V and 0 bases from J, with 12 bases between. CDR1 is SGHDT and CDR2 is YYEEEE in the germline V gene. CDR3 length: 16 amino acids. This CDR3 is CASSLVSGPVNTEAFF. CDR3 coding DNA: TGTGCCAGCAGCTTGGTCTCAGGGCCGGTGAACACTGAAGCTTTCTTT.

The chain couples TRBV5-1 to TRBJ1-6; perhaps TRBD1 as D (6 bases). From germline, CDR1 is SGHRS and CDR2 YFSETQ. This CDR3 is built from 14 residues. Deletions cut 5 bases from V and 3 bases from J, with 9 bases between. The CDR3 DNA reads as TGCGCCAGCAGTCTGACAGGCTATAATTCACCCCTCCACTTT. This sequence encodes CASSLTGYNSPLHF.

The J gene is TRBJ2-3, the V gene TRBV27; D possibly corresponds to TRBD1 (5 bases). This CDR3 contains 18 residues. V lost 0 bases, J lost 2 bases, and 18 bases lay in between. Germline CDR1 reads MNHEY; CDR2 reads SMNVEV (reference sequence). CDR3 nucleotides: TGTGCCAGCAGTTTATCGAGATGGCAGGGATCGTTCACAGATACGCAGTATTTT. It yields the protein CASSLSRWQGSFTDTQYF.

Here the CDR3 DNA reads TGTGCCAGCAGTCTGGGGGGGAGTCAGCCCCAGCATTTT. Protein sequence: CASSLGGSQPQHF. The chain employs TRBV6-5 and TRBJ1-5; a possible D gene is TRBD1 (5 bases). The length of the CDR3 is 13 residues. The germline V gene has CDR1 MNHEY and CDR2 SVGAGI. Trimming pared 5 bases from V and 6 bases from J, leaving 11 bases between.

The V gene is TRBV5-6, the J gene TRBJ1-5; 9 nucleotides agree with TRBD1. V dropped 6 bases and J dropped 7; count of bases not matched to a gene: 11. The CDR3 length is 15 residues. The germline CDR1 and CDR2 sequences are SGHDT and YYEEEE. The CDR3 DNA follows: TGTGCCAGCACCCTACAGGGGGCGGGCGGGCAGCCCCAGCATTTT. It specifies CASTLQGAGGQPQHF.

The CDR3 DNA follows: TGTGCCAGCAGTCCCAAGACTAGCGGGGGGCCAAGCTCCTACGAGCAGTACTTC. Its protein product is CASSPKTSGGPSSYEQYF. The rearrangement joins TRBV5-4 to TRBJ2-7; 13 bases map to TRBD2. Losses at the gene ends were 5 bases for V and 0 bases for J; bases not matched to a gene: 11. Germline V gives CDR1 SGHNT, CDR2 YYREEE (reference sequence). The CDR3 extends over 18 amino acids.

This chain joins TRBV28 and TRBJ2-3; D gene uncertain. The CDR3 covers 15 residues. Germline V gives CDR1 MDHEN, CDR2 SYDVKM. V gave up 7 bases and J gave up 0 bases, with 14 bases separating them. This CDR3 is CASTSAHTSTDTQYF. The DNA for the CDR3 is TGTGCCAGCACCTCCGCACATACGAGCACAGATACGCAGTATTTT.

The rearrangement uses TRBV6-5 and TRBJ2-7, with D maybe TRBD2 (6 bases). The V gene lost 6 bases and the J gene lost 0 bases, with 12 bases spanning the gap. The CDR3 spans 14 residues. Germline CDR1 and CDR2: MNHEY and SVGAGI. The CDR3 DNA is TGTGCCAGCAGCCCCGGAGGGAGCTCCTACGAGCAGTACTTC. Its translation: CASSPGGSSYEQYF.

The rearrangement joins TRBV27 to TRBJ2-5; 9 bases fit TRBD2. V lost 5 bases, J lost 5 bases, and 6 bases stayed unmatched. CDR3 size: 14 residues. CDR1 is MNHEY, CDR2 SMNVEV, per germline (reference sequence). CDR3 protein: CASSGSGGKETQYF. CDR3 nucleotides: TGTGCCAGCAGTGGGAGCGGGGGGAAGGAGACCCAGTACTTC.

The V gene is TRBV4-1, the J gene TRBJ1-6, with 8 positions matching TRBD1. Germline assignment: CDR1 MGHRA and CDR2 YSYEKL. This CDR3 spans 15 amino acids. With V trimmed by 4 bases and J by 10 bases, 9 bases remained unmatched. CDR3 sequence (DNA): TGCGCCAGCAGCCTACAGGGGGGAAGTGGGTCACCCCTCCACTTT. Residues: CASSLQGGSGSPLHF.

This chain joins TRBV5-4 and TRBJ1-1, with D unresolved. The CDR3 sequence is 16 residues long. Germline-derived CDR1 and CDR2 are SGHNT and YYREEE (reference sequence). Trimming cost V 0 bases and J 3 bases, with 15 bases left between them. CDR3 region: CASSLERSGMDTEAFF. As DNA, the CDR3 is TGTGCCAGCAGCTTGGAGCGGTCGGGGATGGACACTGAAGCTTTCTTT.